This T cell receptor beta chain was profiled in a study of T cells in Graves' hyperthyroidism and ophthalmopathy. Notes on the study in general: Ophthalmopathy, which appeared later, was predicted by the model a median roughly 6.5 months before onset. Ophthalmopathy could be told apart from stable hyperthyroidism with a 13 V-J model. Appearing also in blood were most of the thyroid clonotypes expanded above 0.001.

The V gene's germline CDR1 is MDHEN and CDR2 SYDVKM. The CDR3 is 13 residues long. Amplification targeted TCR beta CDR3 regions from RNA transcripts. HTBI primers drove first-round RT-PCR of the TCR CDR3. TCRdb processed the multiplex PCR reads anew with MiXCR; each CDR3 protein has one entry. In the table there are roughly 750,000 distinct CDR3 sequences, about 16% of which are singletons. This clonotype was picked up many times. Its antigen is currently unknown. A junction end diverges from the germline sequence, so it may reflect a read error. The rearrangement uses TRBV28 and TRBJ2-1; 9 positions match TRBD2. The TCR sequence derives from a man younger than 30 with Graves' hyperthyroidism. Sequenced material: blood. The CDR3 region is CASHQREANKQFF. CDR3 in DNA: TGTGCCAGCCATCAGCGGGAGGCCAATAAGCAGTTCTTC.